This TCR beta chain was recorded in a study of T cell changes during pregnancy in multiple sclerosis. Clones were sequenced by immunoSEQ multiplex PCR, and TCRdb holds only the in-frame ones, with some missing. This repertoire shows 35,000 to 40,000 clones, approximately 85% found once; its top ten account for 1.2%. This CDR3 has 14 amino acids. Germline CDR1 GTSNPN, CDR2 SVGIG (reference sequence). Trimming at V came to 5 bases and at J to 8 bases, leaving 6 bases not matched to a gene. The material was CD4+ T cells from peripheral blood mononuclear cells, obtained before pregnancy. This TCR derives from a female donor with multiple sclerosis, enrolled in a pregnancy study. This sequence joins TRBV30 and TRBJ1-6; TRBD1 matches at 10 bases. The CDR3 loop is CAWARDRGYSPLHF. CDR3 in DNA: TGTGCCTGGGCCCGGGACAGGGGATATTCACCCCTCCACTTT.